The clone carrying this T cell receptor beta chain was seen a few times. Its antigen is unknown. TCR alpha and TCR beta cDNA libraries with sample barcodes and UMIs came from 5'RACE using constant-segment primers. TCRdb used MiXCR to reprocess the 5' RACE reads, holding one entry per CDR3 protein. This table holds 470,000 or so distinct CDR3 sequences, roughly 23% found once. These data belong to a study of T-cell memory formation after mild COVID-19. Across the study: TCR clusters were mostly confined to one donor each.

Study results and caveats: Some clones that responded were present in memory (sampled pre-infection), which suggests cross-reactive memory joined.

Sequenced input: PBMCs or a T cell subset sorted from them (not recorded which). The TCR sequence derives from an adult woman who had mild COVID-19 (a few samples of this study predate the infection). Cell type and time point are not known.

The CDR3 protein is CASSILGARSDTQYF. In nucleotides, the CDR3 is TGTGCCAGCAGCATCCTCGGGGCTAGGTCAGATACGCAGTATTTT. The chain uses TRBV7-2 and TRBJ2-3; perhaps D is TRBD1 or TRBD2 (5 bases each). Trimming removed 5 bases from V and 4 bases from J, with 16 bases in between. This CDR3 contains 15 residues. The germline V gene encodes CDR1 SGHTA and CDR2 FQGNSA.